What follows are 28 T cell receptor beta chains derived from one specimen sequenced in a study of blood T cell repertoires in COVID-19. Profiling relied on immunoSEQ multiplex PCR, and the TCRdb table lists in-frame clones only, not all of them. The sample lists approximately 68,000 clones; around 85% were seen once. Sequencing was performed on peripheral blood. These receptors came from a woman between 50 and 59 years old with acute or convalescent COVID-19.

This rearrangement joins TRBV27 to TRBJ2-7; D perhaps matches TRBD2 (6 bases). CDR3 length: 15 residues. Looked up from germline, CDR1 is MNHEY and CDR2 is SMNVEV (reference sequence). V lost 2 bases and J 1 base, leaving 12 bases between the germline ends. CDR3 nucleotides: TGTGCCAGCAGTTTAACAGACGCGGGATCCTACGAGCAGTACTTC. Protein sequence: CASSLTDAGSYEQYF.

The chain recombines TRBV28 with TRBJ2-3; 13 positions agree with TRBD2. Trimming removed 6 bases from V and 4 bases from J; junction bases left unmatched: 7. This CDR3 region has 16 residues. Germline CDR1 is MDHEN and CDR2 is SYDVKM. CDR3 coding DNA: TGTGCCAGCAGAAACAGGACTAGCGGGAGCTCAGATACGCAGTATTTT. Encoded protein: CASRNRTSGSSDTQYF.

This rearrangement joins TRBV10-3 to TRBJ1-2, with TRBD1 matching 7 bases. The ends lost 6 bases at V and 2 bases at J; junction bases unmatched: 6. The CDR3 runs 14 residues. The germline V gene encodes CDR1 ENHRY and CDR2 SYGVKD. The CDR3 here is CAIREGQFNYGYTF. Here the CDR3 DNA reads TGTGCCATCAGGGAGGGACAGTTCAACTATGGCTACACCTTC.

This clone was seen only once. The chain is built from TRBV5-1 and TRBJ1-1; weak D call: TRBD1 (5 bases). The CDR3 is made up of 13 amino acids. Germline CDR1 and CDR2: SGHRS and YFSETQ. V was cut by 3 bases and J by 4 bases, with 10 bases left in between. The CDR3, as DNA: TGCGCCAGCAGCTCTCAGGGTTCCACTGAAGCTTTCTTT. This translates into CASSSQGSTEAFF.

CDR3 protein: CASSLEAGLAKNIQYF. CDR3 in DNA: TGTGCCAGCAGCTTAGAGGCAGGCCTAGCCAAAAACATTCAGTACTTC. The V gene is TRBV7-2, the J gene TRBJ2-4; no clear D gene. Germline V gene lookup returns CDR1 SGHTA and CDR2 FQGNSA. The V end lost 1 base, the J end lost 0 bases, and 10 bases lay between the germline ends. This CDR3 has 16 residues.

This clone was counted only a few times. CDR3: CASSPPGLTLEQYF. In DNA, the CDR3 is TGTGCCAGCAGCCCCCCGGGACTTACCTTGGAGCAGTACTTC. The chain employs TRBV11-2 and TRBJ2-7, with TRBD2 as a possible D gene (6 bases). The CDR3 runs to 14 residues. V was cut by 5 bases and J by 7 bases, with 18 bases left in between. In germline, CDR1 is SGHAT, CDR2 FQNNGV.

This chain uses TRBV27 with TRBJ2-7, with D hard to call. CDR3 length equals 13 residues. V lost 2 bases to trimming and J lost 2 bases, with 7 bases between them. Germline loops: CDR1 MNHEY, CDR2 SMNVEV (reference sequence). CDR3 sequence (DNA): TGTGCCAGCAGTTTAGGCCTAGCCTACGAGCAGTACTTC. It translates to CASSLGLAYEQYF.

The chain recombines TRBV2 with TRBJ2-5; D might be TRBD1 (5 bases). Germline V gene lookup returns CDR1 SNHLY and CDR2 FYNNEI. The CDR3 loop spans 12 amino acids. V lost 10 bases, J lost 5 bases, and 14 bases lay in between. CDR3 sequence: CAIGPRQETQYF. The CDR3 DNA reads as TGTGCCATAGGTCCCAGACAGGAGACCCAGTACTTC.

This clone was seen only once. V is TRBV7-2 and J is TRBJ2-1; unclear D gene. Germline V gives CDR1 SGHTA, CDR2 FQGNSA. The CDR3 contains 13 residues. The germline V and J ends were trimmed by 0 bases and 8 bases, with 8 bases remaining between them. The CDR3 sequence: CASSLAGEYEQFF. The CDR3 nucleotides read TGTGCCAGCAGCTTAGCCGGAGAGTATGAGCAGTTCTTC.

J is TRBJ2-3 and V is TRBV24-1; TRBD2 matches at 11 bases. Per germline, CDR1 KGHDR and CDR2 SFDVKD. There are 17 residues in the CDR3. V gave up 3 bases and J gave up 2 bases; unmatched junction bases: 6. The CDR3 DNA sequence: TGTGCCACCAGTGATGGTAGCGGGAGGGCCTTCACAGATACGCAGTATTTT. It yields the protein CATSDGSGRAFTDTQYF.

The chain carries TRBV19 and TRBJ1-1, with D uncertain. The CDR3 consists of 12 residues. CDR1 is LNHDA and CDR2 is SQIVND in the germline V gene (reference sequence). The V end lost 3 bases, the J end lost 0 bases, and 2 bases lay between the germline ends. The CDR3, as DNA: TGTGCCAGTAGTATCTTGAACACTGAAGCTTTCTTT. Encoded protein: CASSILNTEAFF. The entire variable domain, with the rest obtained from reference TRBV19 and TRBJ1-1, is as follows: DGGITQSPKYLFRKEGQNVTLSCEQNLNHDAMYWYRQDPGQGLRLIYYSQIVNDFQKGDIAEGYSVSREKKESFPLTVTSAQKNPTAFYLCASSILNTEAFFGQGTRLTVV.

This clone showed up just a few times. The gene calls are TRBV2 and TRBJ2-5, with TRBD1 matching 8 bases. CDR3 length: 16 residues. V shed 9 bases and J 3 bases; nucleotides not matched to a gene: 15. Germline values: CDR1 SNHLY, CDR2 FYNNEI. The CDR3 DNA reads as TGTGCCAGTCGACCGGGACAGGATAGTTTGAAAGAGACCCAGTACTTC. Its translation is CASRPGQDSLKETQYF.

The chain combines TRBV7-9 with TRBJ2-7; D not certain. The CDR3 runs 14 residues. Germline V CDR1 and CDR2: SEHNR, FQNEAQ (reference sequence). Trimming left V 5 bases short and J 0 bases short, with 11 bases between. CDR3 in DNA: TGTGCCAGCAGCAGACATCTAAGCTCCTACGAGCAGTACTTC. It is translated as CASSRHLSSYEQYF.

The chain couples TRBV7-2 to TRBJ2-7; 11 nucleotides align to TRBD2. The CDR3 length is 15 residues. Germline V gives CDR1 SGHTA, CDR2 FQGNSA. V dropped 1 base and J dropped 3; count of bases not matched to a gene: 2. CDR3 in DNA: TGTGCCAGCAGCTTAGGACTAGCGGGAATCTACGAGCAGTACTTC. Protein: CASSLGLAGIYEQYF.

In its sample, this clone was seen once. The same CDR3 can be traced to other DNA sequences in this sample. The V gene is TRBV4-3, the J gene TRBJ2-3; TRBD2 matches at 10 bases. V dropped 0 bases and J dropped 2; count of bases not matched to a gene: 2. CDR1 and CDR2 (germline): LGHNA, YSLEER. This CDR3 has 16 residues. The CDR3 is CASSQDLAGATDTQYF. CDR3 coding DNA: TGCGCCAGCAGCCAAGATCTAGCGGGAGCCACAGATACGCAGTATTTT.

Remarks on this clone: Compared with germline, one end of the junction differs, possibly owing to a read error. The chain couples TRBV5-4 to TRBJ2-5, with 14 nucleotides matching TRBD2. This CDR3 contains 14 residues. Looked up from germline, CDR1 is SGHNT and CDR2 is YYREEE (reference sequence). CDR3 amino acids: CASSFRTSGGPADF. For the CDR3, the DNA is TGTGCCAGCAGCTTCCGGACTAGCGGGGGGCCGGCGGACTTC.

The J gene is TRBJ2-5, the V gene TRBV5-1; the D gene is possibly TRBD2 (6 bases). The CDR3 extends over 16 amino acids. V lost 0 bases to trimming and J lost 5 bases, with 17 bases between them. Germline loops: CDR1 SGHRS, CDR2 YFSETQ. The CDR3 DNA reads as TGCGCCAGCAGCTTGGGTGGTTCGGGGGTGGAGGAGACCCAGTACTTC. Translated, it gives CASSLGGSGVEETQYF.

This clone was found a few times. CDR3 protein: CASSYPLMGAVQPQHF. CDR3 nucleotide sequence: TGTGCCAGCAGTTATCCCTTGATGGGGGCGGTTCAGCCCCAGCATTTT. The genes are TRBV6-6 and TRBJ1-5, with D perhaps matching TRBD1 (6 bases). The CDR3 covers 16 residues. The germline V and J ends were trimmed by 3 bases and 6 bases, with 18 bases remaining between them. CDR1 is MNHNY and CDR2 is SVGAGI in the germline V gene (reference sequence).

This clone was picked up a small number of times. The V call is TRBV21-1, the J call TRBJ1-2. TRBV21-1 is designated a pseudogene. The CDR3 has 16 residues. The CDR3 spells CASSENGGGGKGGYTF. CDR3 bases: TGTGCCAGCAGCGAAAACGGTGGCGGGGGGAAGGGTGGCTACACCTTC.

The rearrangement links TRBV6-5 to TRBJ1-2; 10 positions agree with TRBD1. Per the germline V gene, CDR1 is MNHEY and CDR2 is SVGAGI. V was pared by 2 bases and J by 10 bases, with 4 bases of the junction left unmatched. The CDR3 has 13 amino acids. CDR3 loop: CASSYRDRGPYTF. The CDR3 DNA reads TGTGCCAGCAGTTACCGGGACAGGGGTCCCTACACCTTC.

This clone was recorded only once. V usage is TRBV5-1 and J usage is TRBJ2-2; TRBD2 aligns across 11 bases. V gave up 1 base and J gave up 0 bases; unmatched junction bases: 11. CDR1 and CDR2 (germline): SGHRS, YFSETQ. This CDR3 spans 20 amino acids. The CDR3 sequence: CASSLYPSGRTWANTGELFF. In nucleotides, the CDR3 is TGCGCCAGCAGCTTGTACCCTAGCGGGAGGACCTGGGCGAACACCGGGGAGCTGTTTTTT.

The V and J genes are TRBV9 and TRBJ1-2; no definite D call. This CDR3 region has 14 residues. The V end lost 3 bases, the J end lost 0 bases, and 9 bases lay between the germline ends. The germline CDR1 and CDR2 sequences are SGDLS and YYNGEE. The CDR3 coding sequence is TGTGCCAGCAGCGGACTCTCAGCTAACTATGGCTACACCTTC. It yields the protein CASSGLSANYGYTF.

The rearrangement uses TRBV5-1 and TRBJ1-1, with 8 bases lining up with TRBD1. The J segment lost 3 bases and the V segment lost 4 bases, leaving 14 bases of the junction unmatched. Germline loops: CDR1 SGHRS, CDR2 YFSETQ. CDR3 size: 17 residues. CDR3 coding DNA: TGCGCCAGCAGCGCAGCAGGGGGCTGGGGGACGGACACTGAAGCTTTCTTT. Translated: CASSAAGGWGTDTEAFF. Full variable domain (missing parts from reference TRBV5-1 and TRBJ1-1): KAGVTQTPRYLIKTRGQQVTLSCSPISGHRSVSWYQQTPGQGLQFLFEYFSETQRNKGNFPGRFSGRQFSNSRSEMNVSTLELGDSALYLCASSAAGGWGTDTEAFFGQGTRLTVV.

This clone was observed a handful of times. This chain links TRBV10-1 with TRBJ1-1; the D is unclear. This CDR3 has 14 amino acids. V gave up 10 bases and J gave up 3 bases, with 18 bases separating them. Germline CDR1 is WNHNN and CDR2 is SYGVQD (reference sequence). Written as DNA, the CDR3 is TGCGCCACCCGGATGATCCCCGAGGACACTGAAGCTTTCTTT. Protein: CATRMIPEDTEAFF.

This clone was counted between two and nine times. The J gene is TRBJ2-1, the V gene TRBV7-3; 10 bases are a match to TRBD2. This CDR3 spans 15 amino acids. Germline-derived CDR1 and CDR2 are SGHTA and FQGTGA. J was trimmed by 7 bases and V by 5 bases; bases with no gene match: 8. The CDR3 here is CASSPLAGRSNEQFF. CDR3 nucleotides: TGTGCCAGCAGCCCACTAGCGGGGCGTAGTAATGAGCAGTTCTTC.

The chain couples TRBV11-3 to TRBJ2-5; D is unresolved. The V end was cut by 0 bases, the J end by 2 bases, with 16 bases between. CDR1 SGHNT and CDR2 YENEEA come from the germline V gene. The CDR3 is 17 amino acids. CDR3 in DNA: TGTGCCAGCAGCTTAGAGCACGGATCGATCGGGCAAGAGACCCAGTACTTC. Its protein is CASSLEHGSIGQETQYF.

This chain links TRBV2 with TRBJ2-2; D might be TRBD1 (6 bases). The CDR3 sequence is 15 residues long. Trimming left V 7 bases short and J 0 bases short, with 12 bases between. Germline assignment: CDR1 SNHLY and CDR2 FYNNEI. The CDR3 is CASTPGDPNTGELFF. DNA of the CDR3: TGTGCCAGCACCCCAGGGGACCCGAACACCGGGGAGCTGTTTTTT.

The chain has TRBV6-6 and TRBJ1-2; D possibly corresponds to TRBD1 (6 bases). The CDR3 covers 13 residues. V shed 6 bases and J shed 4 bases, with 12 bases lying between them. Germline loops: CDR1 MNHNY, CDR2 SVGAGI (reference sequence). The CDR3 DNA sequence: TGTGCCAGCAGGACGGACAGAGTCTATGGCTACACCTTC. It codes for CASRTDRVYGYTF.